This T cell receptor beta chain comes out of a study of T cell repertoires in cytomegalovirus infection. Study context: Recently identified HLA-C-restricted CMV epitopes and well-studied HLA-B-restricted CMV epitopes were used by the study.

TCRdb called the reads again in MiXCR, with one record for every CDR3 protein. The sample carries about 350,000 distinct CDR3 sequences, just under 35% recorded once. Trimming took 3 bases from V and 4 from J; bases not matched to a gene: 3. The CDR3 extends over 13 amino acids. The V gene's germline CDR1 is SGHRS and CDR2 YFSETQ. Comment on this clonotype: The antigen remains undetermined.

This sample comprised cultured PBMCs, obtained from culture after CMV antigen stimulation. This chain links TRBV5-1 with TRBJ2-7, with TRBD1 matching 8 bases. The sequence came from a human donor in good health (CMV status not recorded). Some clones in this sample may be carry-over from other donors' samples. For the CDR3, the DNA is TGCGCCAGCAGCTGGACAGGGAGGTACGAGCAGTACGTC. Protein: CASSWTGRYEQYV.